Following are 9 T cell receptor beta chains from one sample sequenced in a study of T cell changes during pregnancy in multiple sclerosis. The repertoire was sequenced with immunoSEQ multiplex PCR; TCRdb's copy has only in-frame clones and lacks some. Here the sample spans tens of thousands of clones, just over 90% being singletons. The material sequenced was peripheral blood, taken in the second trimester of pregnancy. The receptor source for this set is a female donor with multiple sclerosis, enrolled in a pregnancy study.

The rearrangement joins TRBV9 to TRBJ2-7; TRBD2 matches 9 bases. The trim removed 4 bases at V and 4 bases at J, leaving 9 bases unmatched. Germline CDR1 and CDR2: SGDLS and YYNGEE. The CDR3 contains 15 residues. In nucleotides, the CDR3 is TGTGCCAGCAGCCTCTCAGCGGGGGGCATGTACGAGCAGTACTTC. Protein: CASSLSAGGMYEQYF.

This chain uses TRBV27 with TRBJ1-1; unclear D gene. The CDR3 runs to 13 residues. Trimming pared 5 bases from V and 6 bases from J, leaving 13 bases between. The germline gives CDR1 MNHEY, CDR2 SMNVEV (reference sequence). CDR3 sequence reads: CASSNDPRAEAFF. In DNA form, the CDR3 reads TGTGCCAGCAGTAACGACCCGAGGGCTGAAGCTTTCTTT.

The chain links TRBV19 to TRBJ1-5, with unresolved D. Germline V gene data show CDR1 as LNHDA and CDR2 as SQIVND (reference sequence). The CDR3 consists of 17 residues. V was shortened by 3 bases and J by 5 bases, with 20 bases between the two germline ends. As DNA, the CDR3 is TGTGCCAGTAGTATTGTGGGAGGTGTGGCGCGGGATCAGCCCCAGCATTTT. It specifies CASSIVGGVARDQPQHF.

The CDR3 sequence is CASSVIAGNQPQHF. CDR3 nucleotide sequence: TGTGCCAGCAGTGTTATTGCGGGCAATCAGCCCCAGCATTTT. The gene calls are TRBV2 and TRBJ1-5; D remains ambiguous. The germline gives CDR1 SNHLY, CDR2 FYNNEI. Between the trimmed V and J ends, which lost 4 bases and 2 bases, there was a span of 9 bases. The CDR3 consists of 14 residues.

V and J are TRBV6-5 and TRBJ2-3, with D possibly matching TRBD1 (5 bases). Germline lookup yields CDR1 MNHEY and CDR2 SVGAGI. CDR3 size: 14 residues. V was shortened by 3 bases and J by 2 bases, with 9 bases between the two germline ends. Written as DNA, the CDR3 is TGTGCCAGCAGTTATGACAGAAACACAGATACGCAGTATTTT. Its protein is CASSYDRNTDTQYF.

The rearrangement uses TRBV7-9 and TRBJ1-2; D is unresolved. In germline, CDR1 is SEHNR, CDR2 FQNEAQ (reference sequence). The V end lost 6 bases, the J end lost 6 bases, and 17 bases lay between the germline ends. The CDR3 totals 14 residues. CDR3 nucleotide sequence: TGTGCCAGCAGTCCAATATTCTACCATGATGGCTACACCTTC. Protein sequence: CASSPIFYHDGYTF.

The DNA for the CDR3 is TGTGCCAGCAGCTTGGGAGGTATGAACACTGAAGCTTTCTTT. The encoded protein is CASSLGGMNTEAFF. The chain couples TRBV5-6 to TRBJ1-1; D gene unclear. The CDR3 sequence is 14 residues long. V lost 0 bases and J 0 bases, leaving 6 bases between the germline ends. Per the germline V gene, CDR1 is SGHDT and CDR2 is YYEEEE.

Concerning this clone: As the CDR3 is not closed by the conserved phenylalanine or tryptophan, this likely results from a read error. The DNA is omitted, as the CDR3 cannot be located on it reliably, and the CDR3 follows TCRdb's listing. V and J are TRBV2 and TRBJ1-2; the table's D gene call, TRBD1, was not cross checked with the DNA. Germline V lookup: CDR1 SNHLY, CDR2 FYNNEI. The CDR3 is made up of 12 amino acids, end residues included. CDR3: CASPPEQGANPT.

The V call is TRBV11-2, the J call TRBJ2-5; D is possibly TRBD2 (6 bases). Germline assignment: CDR1 SGHAT and CDR2 FQNNGV. This CDR3 spans 16 amino acids. V was shortened by 1 base and J by 2 bases, with 14 bases between the two germline ends. The CDR3, as DNA: TGTGCCAGCAGCTTAGCCCCTGGGCGGGATCAAGAGACCCAGTACTTC. Protein: CASSLAPGRDQETQYF.